The clone carrying this TCR beta chain was seen many times. The antigen remains unidentified. This specimen belongs to a study of blood T cells in healthy people across ages. A second roughly 6 to 12 cycle PCR used barcoded and J-beta primers. Researchers report that a template-switch adaptor with 12 random nucleotides tagged each cDNA molecule. TCRdb re-derived calls from the 5' RACE reads in MiXCR, one entry per CDR3 protein. This table has around 1,800,000 distinct CDR3 sequences, approximately 40% appearing once. Each of the donors had roughly 9.3 milliliters of peripheral blood drawn into EDTA-treated Vacutainer tubes. Study-level results: With naive T cell percentage, TCR beta diversity showed a strong correlation.

Sequenced input: blood. This TCR derives from a human donor in good health.

CDR3 residues: CASSQDRTSYEQYF. The CDR3 coding sequence is TGCGCCAGCAGCCAAGATCGGACCTCCTACGAGCAGTACTTC. This chain uses TRBV4-3 with TRBJ2-7; no reliable D call. Germline CDR1 is LGHNA and CDR2 is YSLEER. The length of the CDR3 is 14 residues. With 0 bases removed from V and 0 bases from J, the gap between germline ends came to 6 bases.